Listed below are T cell receptor beta chains from one sample, sequenced in a study of cytotoxic CD8 clonotypes in ibrutinib-treated CLL. The repertoire was sequenced with immunoSEQ multiplex PCR; TCRdb's copy has only in-frame clones and lacks some. The table shows about 140,000 clones, with under 95% occurring only once. Sequencing used PBMCs, obtained after 12 months of ibrutinib treatment. The origin of the receptors is a human donor with chronic lymphocytic leukemia. CDR3s include the opening cysteine and the closing phenylalanine or tryptophan. Fields, in order: V gene, D gene, clone size, J gene, CDR3 protein, CDR3 DNA. A D gene is named only where the DNA matches it firmly. Clone size appears in some rows only: once, few, many, or a class for an expanded clone.

TRBV19	.	.	TRBJ2-1	CASSIGQGRWGEQFF	TGTGCCAGTAGTATTGGTCAGGGTCGTTGGGGAGAGCAGTTCTTC
TRBV4-2	.	.	TRBJ2-1	CASSLTGGTDNEQFF	TGTGCCAGCAGCCTGACAGGAGGTACGGACAATGAGCAGTTCTTC
TRBV28	TRBD1	.	TRBJ2-7	CASSWDRYYEQYF	TGTGCCAGCAGCTGGGACAGGTACTACGAGCAGTACTTC
TRBV28	TRBD1	.	TRBJ1-5	CASSPPGQGVGQPQHF	TGTGCCAGCAGTCCACCGGGACAGGGGGTTGGCCAGCCCCAGCATTTT
TRBV28	.	.	TRBJ2-3	CASSSTRTTLETDTQYF	TGTGCCAGCAGTTCAACACGTACGACCCTGGAGACAGATACGCAGTATTTT
TRBV4-2	.	.	TRBJ2-7	CASSQDRGYEQYF	TGTGCCAGCAGCCAAGATCGAGGCTACGAGCAGTACTTC
TRBV6-5	TRBD2	.	TRBJ2-5	CASSKRGETQYF	TGTGCCAGCTCGAAGCGGGGAGAGACCCAGTACTTC
TRBV7-9	.	.	TRBJ1-3	CASSLDLAGGNTIYF	TGTGCCAGCAGCTTAGATTTGGCAGGGGGAAACACCATATATTTT
TRBV20-1	.	.	TRBJ2-7	CSARDSYEQYF	TGCAGTGCTAGAGATAGCTACGAGCAGTACTTC
TRBV15	.	.	TRBJ2-3	CATSRDGSTDTQYF	TGTGCCACCAGCAGAGATGGCAGCACAGATACGCAGTATTTT
TRBV28	TRBD2	.	TRBJ2-7	CATYLAGPAYEQYF	TGTGCCACCTATCTAGCGGGGCCCGCCTACGAGCAGTACTTC
TRBV5-4	.	.	TRBJ2-1	CASSLFGAGGEQFF	TGTGCCAGCAGCTTGTTTGGGGCGGGCGGTGAGCAGTTCTTC
TRBV6-6	.	.	TRBJ1-5	CASRDSPSNQPQHF	TGTGCCAGCAGGGACAGCCCGAGCAATCAGCCCCAGCATTTT
TRBV5-5	TRBD1	.	TRBJ1-2	CASSATGEVGYGYTF	TGTGCCAGCAGCGCGACAGGGGAGGTTGGGTATGGCTACACCTTC
TRBV6-1	.	.	TRBJ2-1	CASSVRNEQFF	TGTGCCAGCAGTGTGAGGAATGAGCAGTTCTTC
TRBV9	.	once	TRBJ2-7	CASQGGADYGEQYF	TGTGCCAGCCAAGGGGGGGCAGACTACGGCGAGCAGTACTTC
TRBV5-1	.	.	TRBJ2-1	CASSLAILNYNEQFF	TGCGCCAGCAGCTTGGCCATCTTGAACTACAATGAGCAGTTCTTC
TRBV27	.	.	TRBJ2-7	CASSFAGSSYEQYF	TGTGCCAGCAGTTTTGCGGGGTCCTCCTACGAGCAGTACTTC
TRBV2	TRBD2	.	TRBJ2-1	CASSEVLAGGAQFF	TGTGCCAGCAGTGAAGTACTAGCGGGAGGTGCGCAGTTCTTC
TRBV29-1	TRBD2	.	TRBJ2-7	CSVGLAGLSYEQYF	TGCAGCGTCGGACTAGCGGGACTCTCCTACGAGCAGTACTTC
TRBV7-7	TRBD1	.	TRBJ2-1	CASSSGTGGLNEQFF	TGTGCTAGCAGTTCCGGGACAGGGGGGTTGAATGAGCAGTTCTTC
TRBV27	.	once	TRBJ1-4	CASSPRGASNEKLFF	TGTGCCAGCAGTCCAAGAGGGGCCTCTAATGAAAAACTGTTTTTT
TRBV5-6	.	.	TRBJ1-4	CASSFIGTTNEKLFF	TGTGCCAGCAGCTTCATAGGGACGACTAATGAAAAACTGTTTTTT
TRBV19	TRBD2	.	TRBJ2-3	CASRTSGTSTDTQYF	TGTGCCAGTAGAACTAGCGGGACTAGCACAGATACGCAGTATTTT
TRBV6-4	.	.	TRBJ1-2	CASSETSVGASIGYTF	TGTGCCAGCAGTGAAACGTCGGTCGGAGCATCAATCGGCTACACCTTC
TRBV7-3	.	.	TRBJ2-5	CASSLRMDTSQYF	TGTGCCAGCAGCTTAAGGATGGACACGTCCCAGTACTTC
TRBV7-8	.	.	TRBJ2-1	CASSLYRPNRGGHEQFF	TGTGCCAGCAGCTTATATCGCCCAAACAGGGGAGGGCATGAGCAGTTCTTC
TRBV7-9	TRBD1	once	TRBJ1-1	CASSSPTGYAREAFF	TGTGCCAGCAGCAGTCCGACAGGGTACGCCAGGGAAGCTTTCTTT
TRBV21-1	.	few	TRBJ2-2	CASSKVAAGELFF	TGTGCCAGCAGCAAAGTGGCGGCCGGGGAGCTGTTTTTT
TRBV30	.	.	TRBJ1-4	CAWSAWGTGKLTNEKLFF	TGTGCCTGGAGTGCTTGGGGTACAGGGAAGTTGACCAATGAAAAACTGTTTTTT
TRBV7-8	.	.	TRBJ2-2	CASSPTGLLNTGELFF	TGTGCCAGCAGCCCGACTGGTCTATTGAACACCGGGGAGCTGTTTTTT
TRBV10-2	TRBD1	.	TRBJ1-5	CASSRGKGQPQHF	TGCGCCAGCAGCAGGGGGAAGGGTCAGCCCCAGCATTTT
TRBV6-1	.	.	TRBJ1-5	CASRDSNQPQHF	TGTGCCAGCAGGGACAGCAATCAGCCCCAGCATTTT
TRBV9	.	.	TRBJ1-4	CASSATGATNEKLFF	TGTGCCAGCAGCGCGACAGGTGCAACTAATGAAAAACTGTTTTTT
TRBV11-3	TRBD1	.	TRBJ2-5	CASSRQGTQGETQYF	TGTGCCAGCAGCAGACAGGGGACTCAGGGGGAGACCCAGTACTTC
TRBV7-9	TRBD1	.	TRBJ1-1	CASSSPGQGVLTEAFF	TGTGCCAGCAGCTCCCCGGGACAGGGGGTATTAACTGAAGCTTTCTTT
TRBV27	.	.	TRBJ2-3	CASSLSFTDTQYF	TGTGCCAGCAGTTTATCGTTCACAGATACGCAGTATTTT
TRBV6-5	.	.	TRBJ2-7	CASSYGVPVYEQYF	TGTGCCAGCAGTTACGGGGTACCGGTCTACGAGCAGTACTTC
TRBV7-9	.	.	TRBJ2-3	CASSSPDTNTQYF	TGTGCCAGCAGCTCTCCTGACACGAATACGCAGTATTTT
TRBV4-1	.	.	TRBJ2-5	CASSQTGQTETQYF	TGCGCCAGCAGCCAAACCGGACAGACAGAGACCCAGTACTTC